These 4 T cell receptor beta chains originate from one sample sequenced in a study of glioma-infiltrating T cells after dendritic cell vaccination. Data came from immunoSEQ multiplex PCR; TCRdb stores just in-frame clones and leaves some out. The sample has fewer than 40,000 clones, 85% to 95% seen once. The sequencing used blood, collected before dendritic cell vaccination. The receptors stem from a human donor with glioblastoma.

The CDR3 DNA sequence: TGTGCCATCAGTGAACAGGACGCCTCCTACGAGCAGTACTTC. It specifies CAISEQDASYEQYF. The V and J genes are TRBV10-3 and TRBJ2-7, with a possible D match to TRBD1 (5 bases). Trimming removed 3 bases at V and 0 bases at J, with 9 bases between. Per germline, CDR1 ENHRY and CDR2 SYGVKD. CDR3 size: 14 residues.

The chain carries TRBV4-1 and TRBJ1-4; 8 bases agree with TRBD1. J lost 5 bases, V lost 2 bases, and 10 bases had no gene match. The length of the CDR3 is 17 residues. Germline V CDR1 and CDR2: MGHRA, YSYEKL. The DNA of the CDR3 is TGCGCCAGCAGCCAACCCTCCAGGGGGCAGCAAAATGAAAAACTGTTTTTT. Its protein is CASSQPSRGQQNEKLFF.

The gene calls are TRBV30 and TRBJ1-2; TRBD1 is a possible D gene (6 bases). Trimming pared 3 bases from V and 0 bases from J, leaving 14 bases between. The CDR3 contains 15 residues. Per the germline V gene, CDR1 is GTSNPN and CDR2 is SVGIG (reference sequence). The CDR3 DNA reads as TGTGCCTGGAGGCAACAGGGTGCCACTAACTATGGCTACACCTTC. Its protein product is CAWRQQGATNYGYTF.

The V call is TRBV6-1, the J call TRBJ1-1, with 7 bases fitting TRBD1. Trimming cost V 7 bases and J 5 bases; bases outside gene matches: 7. CDR3 length: 13 residues. The germline CDR1 and CDR2 sequences are MNHNS and SASEGT. DNA of the CDR3: TGTGCCAGCATGACAGGGTGGAGGACTGAAGCTTTCTTT. It is translated as CASMTGWRTEAFF.